A few counts support the clone carrying this T cell receptor (beta chain). Its target is not known. This specimen comes from a study of T cells in Graves' hyperthyroidism and ophthalmopathy. The CDR3 consists of 14 residues. Germline assignment: CDR1 GTSNPN and CDR2 SVGIG (reference sequence). Trimming at V came to 7 bases and at J to 5 bases, leaving 8 bases not matched to a gene. RNA transcripts gave rise to amplified TCR beta CDR3 regions. In the first-round RT-PCR of the TCR CDR3, the HTBI primer set was used. TCRdb reprocessed the multiplex PCR reads with MiXCR, giving one entry per CDR3 protein. Of almost 350,000 distinct CDR3 sequences listed, around 18% were seen once; the top ten hold roughly 15%. Findings of the study overall: Most clonotypes that expanded in the thyroid above 0.001 also showed up in blood.

The sequenced material came from blood. This chain links TRBV30 with TRBJ2-5; 12 nucleotides align to TRBD2. The TCR originated in a woman aged 40 to 50 with Graves' ophthalmopathy. This CDR3 reads CASNPSGGVETQYF. The DNA of the CDR3 is TGTGCCTCCAATCCTAGCGGGGGGGTCGAGACCCAGTACTTC.